The clone carrying this T cell receptor beta chain was seen at least ten times. The sample originates from a study of T-cell reconstitution after alpha-beta-depleted transplantation in children. Unique molecular identifiers featured in how the TCRbeta library was prepared. MiXCR was run by TCRdb on the PCR reads, yielding one entry per CDR3 protein. The data show some 550,000 distinct CDR3 sequences, 23% seen once. The source was PBMCs, mostly from graft donor cells, collected 360 days after TCRalphabeta/CD19-depleted stem cell transplant. This TCR was recovered from a boy under two years old who had a stem cell transplant for acute myeloid leukemia, so the T cells may come from the graft donor.

CDR3 region: CASMGGDRAGANVLTF. The CDR3 region has the DNA TGCGCCAGCATGGGCGGAGACAGGGCTGGGGCCAACGTCCTGACTTTC. The chain has TRBV5-1 and TRBJ2-6, with 7 bases aligning to TRBD1. V shed 6 bases and J 2 bases; nucleotides not matched to a gene: 8. This CDR3 has 16 amino acids. CDR1 is SGHRS and CDR2 is YFSETQ in the germline V gene.